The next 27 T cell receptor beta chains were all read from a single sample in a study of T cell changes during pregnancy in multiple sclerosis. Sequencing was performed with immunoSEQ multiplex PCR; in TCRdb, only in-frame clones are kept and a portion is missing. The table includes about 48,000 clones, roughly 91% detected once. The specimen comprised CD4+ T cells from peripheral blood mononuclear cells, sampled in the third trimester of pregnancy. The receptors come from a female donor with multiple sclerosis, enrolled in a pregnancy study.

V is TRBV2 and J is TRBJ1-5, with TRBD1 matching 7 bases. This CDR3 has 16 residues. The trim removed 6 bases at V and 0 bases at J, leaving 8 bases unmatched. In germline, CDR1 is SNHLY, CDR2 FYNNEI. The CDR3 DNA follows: TGTGCCAGCAGATATCGGACAGGAGATAGCAATCAGCCCCAGCATTTT. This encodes CASRYRTGDSNQPQHF. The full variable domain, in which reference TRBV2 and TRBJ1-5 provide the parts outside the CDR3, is EPEVTQTPSHQVTQMGQEVILRCVPISNHLYFYWYRQILGQKVEFLVSFYNNEISEKSEIFDDQFSVERPDGSNFTLKIRSTKLEDSAMYFCASRYRTGDSNQPQHFGDGTRLSIL.

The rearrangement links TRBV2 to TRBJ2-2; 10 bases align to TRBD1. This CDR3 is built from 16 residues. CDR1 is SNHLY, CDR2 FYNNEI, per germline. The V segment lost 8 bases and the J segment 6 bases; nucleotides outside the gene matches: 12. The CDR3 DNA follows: TGTGCCAGCGGGTTACCGGGACAGGGGTCCGCCGGGGAGCTGTTTTTT. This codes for CASGLPGQGSAGELFF.

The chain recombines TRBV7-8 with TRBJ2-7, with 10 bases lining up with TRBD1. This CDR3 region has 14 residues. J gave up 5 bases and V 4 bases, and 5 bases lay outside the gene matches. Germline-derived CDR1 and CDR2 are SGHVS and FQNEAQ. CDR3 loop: CASSSRQGANEQYF. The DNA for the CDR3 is TGTGCCAGCAGCTCAAGACAGGGGGCCAACGAGCAGTACTTC.

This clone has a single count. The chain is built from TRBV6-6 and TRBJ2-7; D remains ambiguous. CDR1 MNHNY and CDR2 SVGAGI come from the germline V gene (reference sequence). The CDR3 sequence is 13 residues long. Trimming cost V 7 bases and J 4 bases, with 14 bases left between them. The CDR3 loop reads CASTDMVGYEQYF. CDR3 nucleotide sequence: TGTGCCAGCACCGACATGGTTGGGTACGAGCAGTACTTC.

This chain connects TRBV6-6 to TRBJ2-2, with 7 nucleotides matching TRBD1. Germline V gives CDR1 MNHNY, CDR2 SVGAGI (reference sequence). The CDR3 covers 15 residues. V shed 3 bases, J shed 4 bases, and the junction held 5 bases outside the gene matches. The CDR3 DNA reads TGTGCCAGCAGTTATTCACGGACAGGCACCGGGGAGCTGTTTTTT. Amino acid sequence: CASSYSRTGTGELFF.

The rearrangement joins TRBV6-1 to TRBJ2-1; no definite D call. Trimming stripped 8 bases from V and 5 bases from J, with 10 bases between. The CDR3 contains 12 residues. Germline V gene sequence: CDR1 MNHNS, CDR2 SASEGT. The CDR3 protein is CASSSHHNEQFF. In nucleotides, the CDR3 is TGTGCCAGCTCGAGCCATCACAATGAGCAGTTCTTC.

The CDR3 DNA reads TGTGCCAGTAGTAGGGGGGGCGACTATGGCTACACCTTC. Amino acid sequence: CASSRGGDYGYTF. J is TRBJ1-2 and V is TRBV19, with a possible D match to TRBD1 (6 bases). CDR1 and CDR2 from the germline V gene are LNHDA and SQIVND (reference sequence). Trimming removed 4 bases from V and 3 bases from J, with 9 bases in between. The CDR3 consists of 13 residues.

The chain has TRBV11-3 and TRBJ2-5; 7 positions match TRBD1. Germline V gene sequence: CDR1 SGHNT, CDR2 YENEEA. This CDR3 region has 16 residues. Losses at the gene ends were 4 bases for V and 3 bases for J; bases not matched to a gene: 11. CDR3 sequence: CASSSVWEQGEETQYF. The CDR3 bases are TGTGCCAGCAGCTCCGTCTGGGAGCAGGGGGAAGAGACCCAGTACTTC.

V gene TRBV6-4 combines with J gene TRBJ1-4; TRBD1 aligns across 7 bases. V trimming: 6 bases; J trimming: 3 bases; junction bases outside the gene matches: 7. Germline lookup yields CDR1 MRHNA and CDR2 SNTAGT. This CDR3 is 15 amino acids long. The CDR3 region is CASRRTGAANEKLFF. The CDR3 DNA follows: TGTGCCAGCAGAAGAACAGGGGCGGCTAATGAAAAACTGTTTTTT.

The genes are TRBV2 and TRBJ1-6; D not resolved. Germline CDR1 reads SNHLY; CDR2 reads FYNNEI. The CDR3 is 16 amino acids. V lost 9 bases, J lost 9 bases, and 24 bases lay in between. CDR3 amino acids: CARREESGKEGSPLHF. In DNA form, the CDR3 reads TGTGCCAGACGCGAGGAGTCGGGGAAAGAAGGTTCACCCCTCCACTTT.

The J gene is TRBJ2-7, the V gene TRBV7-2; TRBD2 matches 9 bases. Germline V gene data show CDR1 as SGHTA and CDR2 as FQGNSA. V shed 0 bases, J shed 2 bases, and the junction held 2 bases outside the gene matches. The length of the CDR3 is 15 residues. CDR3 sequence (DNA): TGTGCCAGCAGCTTAGCGGCGGGGGGGCCCTACGAGCAGTACTTC. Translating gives CASSLAAGGPYEQYF.

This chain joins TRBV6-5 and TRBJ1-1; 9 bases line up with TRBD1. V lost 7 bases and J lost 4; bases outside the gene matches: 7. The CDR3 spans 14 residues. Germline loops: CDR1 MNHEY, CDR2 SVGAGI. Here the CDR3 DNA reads TGTGCCAGCATCAGGGACAGGGAGGGCACTGAAGCTTTCTTT. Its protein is CASIRDREGTEAFF.

CDR3: CASSVGTSFSTNEKLFF. DNA for the CDR3: TGTGCCAGCAGTGTCGGGACATCTTTCTCAACTAATGAAAAACTGTTTTTT. V is TRBV2 and J is TRBJ1-4; tentative D call: TRBD1 (6 bases). Trimming took off 4 bases at V and 0 bases at J, with 15 bases between the two ends. Germline CDR1 SNHLY, CDR2 FYNNEI. The CDR3 is 17 amino acids.

As DNA, the CDR3 is TGTGCCAGCAGCTCTGACAGGGGGTACAATGAGCAGTTCTTC. This codes for CASSSDRGYNEQFF. V and J are TRBV7-9 and TRBJ2-1; 9 bases fit TRBD1. The germline V gene has CDR1 SEHNR and CDR2 FQNEAQ (reference sequence). The CDR3 contains 14 residues. Unmatched junction bases numbered 2, after V lost 4 bases and J lost 4 bases.

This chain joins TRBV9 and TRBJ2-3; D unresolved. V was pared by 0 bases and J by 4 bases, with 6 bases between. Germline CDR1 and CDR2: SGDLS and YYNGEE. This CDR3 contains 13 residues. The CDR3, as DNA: TGTGCCAGCAGCGTAGTTGGAGCAGATACGCAGTATTTT. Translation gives CASSVVGADTQYF.

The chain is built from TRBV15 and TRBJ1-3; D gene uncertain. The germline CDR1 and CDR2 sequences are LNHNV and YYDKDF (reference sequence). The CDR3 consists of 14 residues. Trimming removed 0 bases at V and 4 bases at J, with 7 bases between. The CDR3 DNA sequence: TGTGCCACCAGCAGAGATCGGTGGGGAAACACCATATATTTT. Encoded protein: CATSRDRWGNTIYF.

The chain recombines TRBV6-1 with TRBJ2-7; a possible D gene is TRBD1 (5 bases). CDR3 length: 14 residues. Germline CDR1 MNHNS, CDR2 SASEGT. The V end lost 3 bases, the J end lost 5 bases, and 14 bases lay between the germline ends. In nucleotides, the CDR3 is TGTGCCAGCAGTGACCCTATGGAGACAGACGAGCAGTACTTC. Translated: CASSDPMETDEQYF.

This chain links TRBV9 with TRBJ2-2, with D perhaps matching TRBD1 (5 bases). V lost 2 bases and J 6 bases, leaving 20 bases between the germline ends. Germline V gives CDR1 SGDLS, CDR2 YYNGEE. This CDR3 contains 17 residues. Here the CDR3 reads CASSVSPGSGVSGELFF. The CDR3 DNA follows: TGTGCCAGCAGCGTCTCCCCAGGGTCAGGCGTTTCCGGGGAGCTGTTTTTT.

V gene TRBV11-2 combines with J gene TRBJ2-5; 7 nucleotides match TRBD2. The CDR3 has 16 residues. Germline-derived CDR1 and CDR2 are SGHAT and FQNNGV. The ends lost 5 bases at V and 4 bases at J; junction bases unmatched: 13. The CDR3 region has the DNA TGTGCCAGCAGCGAACGCCTCAGACTAGCACCAGAGACCCAGTACTTC. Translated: CASSERLRLAPETQYF.

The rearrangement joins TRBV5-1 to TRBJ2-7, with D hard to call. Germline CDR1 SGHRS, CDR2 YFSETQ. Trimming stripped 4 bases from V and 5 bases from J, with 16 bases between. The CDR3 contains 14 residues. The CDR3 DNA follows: TGCGCCAGCAGCCCTAGAGGCCATTCGGACGAGCAGTACTTC. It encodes CASSPRGHSDEQYF.

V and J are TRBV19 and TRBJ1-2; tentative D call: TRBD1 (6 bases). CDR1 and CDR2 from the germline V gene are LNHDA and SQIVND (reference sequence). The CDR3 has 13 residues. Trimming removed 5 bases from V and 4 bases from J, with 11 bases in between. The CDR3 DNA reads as TGTGCCAGTAGTCCAGGGGTGGGCTATGGCTACACCTTC. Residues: CASSPGVGYGYTF. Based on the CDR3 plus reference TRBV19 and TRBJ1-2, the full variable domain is DGGITQSPKYLFRKEGQNVTLSCEQNLNHDAMYWYRQDPGQGLRLIYYSQIVNDFQKGDIAEGYSVSREKKESFPLTVTSAQKNPTAFYLCASSPGVGYGYTFGSGTRLTVV.

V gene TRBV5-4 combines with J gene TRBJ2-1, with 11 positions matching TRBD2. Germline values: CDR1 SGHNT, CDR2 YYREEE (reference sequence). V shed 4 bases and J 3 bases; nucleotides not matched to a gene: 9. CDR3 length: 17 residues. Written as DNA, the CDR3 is TGTGCCAGCAGCCTTAGCGGGGGGGCCATTTTCTACAATGAGCAGTTCTTC. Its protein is CASSLSGGAIFYNEQFF.

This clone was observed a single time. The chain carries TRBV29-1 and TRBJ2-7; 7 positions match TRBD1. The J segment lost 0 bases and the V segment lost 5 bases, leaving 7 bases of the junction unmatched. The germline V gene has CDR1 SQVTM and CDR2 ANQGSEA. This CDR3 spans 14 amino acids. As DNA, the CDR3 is TGCAGCGTTACGGGACAGAGAAACTCCTACGAGCAGTACTTC. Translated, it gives CSVTGQRNSYEQYF.

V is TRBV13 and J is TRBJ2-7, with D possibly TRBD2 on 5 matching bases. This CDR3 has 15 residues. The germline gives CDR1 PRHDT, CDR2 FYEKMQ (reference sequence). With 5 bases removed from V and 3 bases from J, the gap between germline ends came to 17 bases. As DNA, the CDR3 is TGTGCCAGCAGCCCCTCGTCGGGTCGGGGCTACGAGCAGTACTTC. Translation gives CASSPSSGRGYEQYF.

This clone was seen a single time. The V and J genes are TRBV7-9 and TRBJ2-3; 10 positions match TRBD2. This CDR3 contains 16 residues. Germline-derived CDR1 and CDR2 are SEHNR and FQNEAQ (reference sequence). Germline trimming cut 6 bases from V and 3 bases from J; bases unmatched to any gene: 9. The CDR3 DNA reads TGTGCCAGCAGGCCAATACTAGCGGGGAGTACAGATACGCAGTATTTT. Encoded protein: CASRPILAGSTDTQYF.

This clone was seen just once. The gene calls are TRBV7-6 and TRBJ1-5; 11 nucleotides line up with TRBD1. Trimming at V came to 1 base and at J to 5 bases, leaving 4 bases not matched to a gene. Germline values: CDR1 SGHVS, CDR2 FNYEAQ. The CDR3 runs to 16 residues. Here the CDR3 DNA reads TGTGCCAGCAGCTTAGAGGACAGGGGGCTGGATCAGCCCCAGCATTTT. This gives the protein CASSLEDRGLDQPQHF.

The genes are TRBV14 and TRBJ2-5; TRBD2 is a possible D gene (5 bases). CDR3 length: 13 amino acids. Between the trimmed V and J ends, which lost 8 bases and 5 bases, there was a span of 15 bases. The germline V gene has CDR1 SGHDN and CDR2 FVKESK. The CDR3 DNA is TGTGCCAGCGGGTGGAGGTGGTCGGAGACCCAGTACTTC. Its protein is CASGWRWSETQYF.